The 17 T cell receptor beta chains below all came from one sample that was sequenced in a study of OX40 agonist ivuxolimab in advanced cancers. Using immunoSEQ multiplex PCR, the repertoire was profiled, and TCRdb retains in-frame clones only, with some absent. Of about 25,000 clones detected, about 86% appear once; the ten largest clones hold 35% to 50%. Sequencing used CD4+ or CD8+ T cells sorted from blood, obtained in a trial of the OX40 agonist ivuxolimab. The receptors stem from an adult with an advanced solid tumor such as melanoma, head and neck, liver or kidney cancer.

The V call is TRBV12-5, the J call TRBJ2-5, with TRBD1 matching 8 bases. J lost 2 bases, V lost 7 bases, and 12 bases had no gene match. Germline CDR1 LGHNT, CDR2 FRNRAP. This CDR3 comprises 16 residues. The CDR3, as DNA: TGTGCTAGTGCCCCGGACAGGGCCGCCCATCAAGAGACCCAGTACTTC. It codes for CASAPDRAAHQETQYF. Full variable domain (rest looked up from reference TRBV12-5 and TRBJ2-5): DARVTQTPRHKVTEMGQEVTMRCQPILGHNTVFWYRQTMMQGLELLAYFRNRAPLDDSGMPKDRFSAEMPDATLATLKIQPSEPRDSAVYFCASAPDRAAHQETQYFGPGTRLLVL.

V is TRBV2 and J is TRBJ1-3; D unresolved. This CDR3 is built from 15 residues. The V gene lost 3 bases and the J gene lost 0 bases, with 9 bases spanning the gap. The germline V gene encodes CDR1 SNHLY and CDR2 FYNNEI. The chain's CDR3 is CASSDWLFSGNTIYF. The CDR3 DNA follows: TGTGCCAGCAGTGACTGGCTGTTCTCTGGAAACACCATATATTTT. The variable domain in full, completed from reference TRBV2 and TRBJ1-3, reads EPEVTQTPSHQVTQMGQEVILRCVPISNHLYFYWYRQILGQKVEFLVSFYNNEISEKSEIFDDQFSVERPDGSNFTLKIRSTKLEDSAMYFCASSDWLFSGNTIYFGEGSWLTVV.

The chain recombines TRBV6-1 with TRBJ2-7; D remains ambiguous. The CDR3 loop spans 13 amino acids. Germline V lookup: CDR1 MNHNS, CDR2 SASEGT. V was shortened by 0 bases and J by 2 bases, with 5 bases between the two germline ends. The chain's CDR3 is CASSEAATYEQYF. In DNA form, the CDR3 reads TGTGCCAGCAGTGAAGCAGCTACCTACGAGCAGTACTTC.

This clone came up once. CDR3 in amino acids: CASSGTPPNEKLFF. The CDR3 bases are TGTGCCAGCAGCGGGACACCCCCTAATGAAAAACTGTTTTTT. The V and J genes are TRBV5-6 and TRBJ1-4, with D perhaps matching TRBD1 (6 bases). V dropped 4 bases and J dropped 3 bases, with 10 bases sitting between them. From germline, CDR1 is SGHDT and CDR2 YYEEEE. This CDR3 has 14 residues.

In DNA form, the CDR3 reads TGTGCCAGCAGCTCTTCCGACAGGTTGAACAATGAGCAGTTCTTC. Translation: CASSSSDRLNNEQFF. The gene calls are TRBV7-6 and TRBJ2-1, with D possibly matching TRBD1 (6 bases). V was pared by 4 bases and J by 5 bases, with 15 bases between. This CDR3 spans 15 amino acids. CDR1 and CDR2 from the germline V gene are SGHVS and FNYEAQ.

The chain recombines TRBV11-2 with TRBJ2-7, with a tentative D call TRBD2 (6 bases). The CDR3 contains 14 residues. Trimming removed 7 bases at V and 1 base at J, with 14 bases between. In germline, CDR1 is SGHAT, CDR2 FQNNGV. The CDR3 loop is CASTQAGSSYEQYF. The CDR3 coding sequence is TGTGCCAGCACCCAAGCGGGTTCTTCCTACGAGCAGTACTTC.

The V call is TRBV10-2, the J call TRBJ1-2; 9 nucleotides agree with TRBD1. The CDR3 covers 14 residues. Unmatched junction bases numbered 2, after V lost 3 bases and J lost 3 bases. Germline CDR1 and CDR2: WSHSY and SAAADI. CDR3 bases: TGCGCCAGCAGTGAACAGGGGGCGTACTATGGCTACACCTTC. It encodes CASSEQGAYYGYTF.

This clone appeared once. V gene TRBV27 combines with J gene TRBJ2-7; 8 positions match TRBD2. The CDR3 runs to 13 residues. CDR1 and CDR2 (germline): MNHEY, SMNVEV (reference sequence). V shed 3 bases and J 4 bases; nucleotides not matched to a gene: 2. DNA for the CDR3: TGTGCCAGCAGTTTCAGCGGGAGTTACGAGCAGTACTTC. It yields the protein CASSFSGSYEQYF.

The J gene is TRBJ2-1, the V gene TRBV2; perhaps TRBD2 as D (5 bases). This CDR3 comprises 12 residues. CDR1 is SNHLY and CDR2 is FYNNEI in the germline V gene. V gave up 11 bases and J gave up 0 bases, with 8 bases separating them. The DNA of the CDR3 is TGTGCCCCGGGGAACTCCTACAATGAGCAGTTCTTC. Protein: CAPGNSYNEQFF.

This chain joins TRBV15 and TRBJ2-2, with D hard to call. Germline V gene data show CDR1 as LNHNV and CDR2 as YYDKDF (reference sequence). Trimming pared 0 bases from V and 3 bases from J, leaving 11 bases between. The CDR3 sequence is 16 residues long. The CDR3 DNA sequence: TGTGCCACCAGCAGAGAGGCCGGTCTTTACACCGGGGAGCTGTTTTTT. This codes for CATSREAGLYTGELFF.

This clone was counted only a few times. The chain joins TRBV15 to TRBJ1-1, with 8 nucleotides matching TRBD1. V dropped 4 bases and J dropped 1; count of bases not matched to a gene: 2. The CDR3 covers 14 residues. Germline lookup yields CDR1 LNHNV and CDR2 YYDKDF (reference sequence). CDR3 in DNA: TGTGCCACCAGCAATGACAGGGGGAACACTGAAGCTTTCTTT. Protein product: CATSNDRGNTEAFF. Based on the CDR3 plus reference TRBV15 and TRBJ1-1, the full variable domain is DAMVIQNPRYQVTQFGKPVTLSCSQTLNHNVMYWYQQKSSQAPKLLFHYYDKDFNNEADTPDNFQSRRPNTSFCFLDIRSPGLGDTAMYLCATSNDRGNTEAFFGQGTRLTVV.

V gene TRBV7-9 combines with J gene TRBJ1-1; TRBD1 is a possible D gene (6 bases). Germline V gene sequence: CDR1 SEHNR, CDR2 FQNEAQ (reference sequence). The V end was cut by 4 bases, the J end by 8 bases, with 23 bases between. This CDR3 comprises 16 residues. The CDR3 DNA reads as TGTGCCAGCAGCTCCCCGGGGGGGGGCACGAACCTAGAAGCTTTCTTT. Amino acids: CASSSPGGGTNLEAFF.

This sequence joins TRBV7-9 and TRBJ1-3; TRBD1 matches 7 bases. The V and J ends lost 8 bases and 0 bases, in that order; junction bases with no gene match: 4. Looked up from germline, CDR1 is SEHNR and CDR2 is FQNEAQ (reference sequence). CDR3 size: 14 residues. CDR3 loop: CASGYRGSGNTIYF. The DNA of the CDR3 is TGTGCCAGCGGCTACAGGGGCTCTGGAAACACCATATATTTT.

This clone is large. The chain uses TRBV7-9 and TRBJ2-1, with D possibly being TRBD2 (7 bases). CDR1 and CDR2 from the germline V gene are SEHNR and FQNEAQ (reference sequence). The CDR3 length is 17 residues. Trimming shortened V by 4 bases and J by 6 bases, and 22 bases separated the two germline ends. This CDR3 is CASSSSLEGGGFNEQFF. CDR3 sequence (DNA): TGTGCCAGCAGCTCGTCCTTAGAGGGAGGGGGTTTCAATGAGCAGTTCTTC.

The rearrangement uses TRBV9 and TRBJ2-5; D is possibly TRBD1 (5 bases). Germline V gene sequence: CDR1 SGDLS, CDR2 YYNGEE. There are 15 residues in the CDR3. V was clipped by 0 bases and J by 2 bases, with 11 bases between them. CDR3 amino acids: CASSVDGRAQETQYF. The CDR3 DNA follows: TGTGCCAGCAGCGTAGACGGCAGGGCTCAAGAGACCCAGTACTTC.

In DNA, the CDR3 is TGTGCCATCAGTCGGGACAGGGGCGAGCAGTACTTC. Amino acids: CAISRDRGEQYF. J is TRBJ2-7 and V is TRBV10-3; 10 bases are a match to TRBD1. Germline-derived CDR1 and CDR2 are ENHRY and SYGVKD. Germline trimming cut 5 bases from V and 6 bases from J; bases unmatched to any gene: 1. The length of the CDR3 is 12 residues.

This chain connects TRBV2 to TRBJ1-2; possibly TRBD1 for D (5 bases). CDR1 SNHLY and CDR2 FYNNEI come from the germline V gene. This CDR3 has 18 amino acids. Trimming stripped 8 bases from V and 5 bases from J, with 30 bases between. The CDR3 DNA is TGTGCCAGCCTCGGGGGGAGAAAGTCAGGAGGGGACGGGTATGGCTACACCTTC. Translating it yields CASLGGRKSGGDGYGYTF. The whole variable domain, remainder taken from reference TRBV2 and TRBJ1-2, is EPEVTQTPSHQVTQMGQEVILRCVPISNHLYFYWYRQILGQKVEFLVSFYNNEISEKSEIFDDQFSVERPDGSNFTLKIRSTKLEDSAMYFCASLGGRKSGGDGYGYTFGSGTRLTVV.